This entry lists 2 T cell receptor beta chains sequenced from one sample in a study of T cells in Graves' hyperthyroidism and ophthalmopathy. RNA transcripts were the template for amplifying TCR beta CDR3 regions. The TCR CDR3 first-round RT-PCR relied on the HTBI primer set. TCRdb re-derived calls from the multiplex PCR reads in MiXCR, one entry per CDR3 protein. The sample yields approximately 150,000 distinct CDR3 sequences, 9.4% seen once. Input material: blood. Receptor source: a young woman with Graves' hyperthyroidism that later progressed to Graves' ophthalmopathy.

This clonotype was seen many times. This chain joins TRBV7-9 and TRBJ2-1; D remains unclear. Trimming cost V 0 bases and J 9 bases, with 9 bases left between them. The CDR3 has 13 residues. Germline CDR1 and CDR2: SEHNR and FQNEAQ (reference sequence). Here the CDR3 DNA reads TGTGCCAGCAGCTTAGCGAGCGATCTTGAGCAGTTCTTC. This codes for CASSLASDLEQFF.

This clonotype was counted between two and nine times. This chain links TRBV28 with TRBJ1-6; unclear D gene. CDR3 length: 12 amino acids. CDR1 and CDR2 from the germline V gene are MDHEN and SYDVKM. Deletions cut 3 bases from V and 8 bases from J, with 5 bases between. In nucleotides, the CDR3 is TGTGCCAGCAGTTTGAGGTATTCACCCCTCCACTTT. Protein: CASSLRYSPLHF.